The 21 T cell receptor beta chains below come from one sample, sequenced in a study of CD8 T cells in Susac syndrome. An input of about 0.5 to 1 ug of RNA was subjected to reverse transcription using random hexamers. TCRdb itself ran the immunoSEQ multiplex PCR reads through MiXCR, one entry per CDR3 protein. The table lists under 200,000 distinct CDR3 sequences, approximately 95% of them singletons. Sequenced sample: CD8+ T cells from PBMCs. The origin of the receptors is a human donor with multiple sclerosis.

This clonotype was observed once. The chain combines TRBV6-5 with TRBJ2-5; D possibly corresponds to TRBD2 (8 bases). CDR1 is MNHEY and CDR2 is SVGAGI in the germline V gene. Trimming stripped 7 bases from V and 0 bases from J, with 15 bases between. The CDR3 has 15 residues. The CDR3 bases are TGTGCCAGCAACCCGGGAGGGGGCTACCAAGAGACCCAGTACTTC. This encodes CASNPGGGYQETQYF.

The genes are TRBV30 and TRBJ2-5; D possibly corresponds to TRBD2 (6 bases). Germline lookup yields CDR1 GTSNPN and CDR2 SVGIG (reference sequence). V lost 0 bases to trimming and J lost 5 bases, with 10 bases between them. This CDR3 is 13 amino acids long. The CDR3 is CAWSVLAWETQYF. DNA of the CDR3: TGTGCCTGGAGTGTACTAGCATGGGAGACCCAGTACTTC.

The chain joins TRBV25-1 to TRBJ1-1; weak D call: TRBD1 (6 bases). V was clipped by 6 bases and J by 3 bases, with 17 bases between them. This CDR3 has 15 residues. Per germline, CDR1 MGHDK and CDR2 SYGVNS. The CDR3 region has the DNA TGTGCCAGCAGCGATCCAGGGGACGGGGACACTGAAGCTTTCTTT. Amino acids: CASSDPGDGDTEAFF.

The chain employs TRBV24-1 and TRBJ2-1; D unresolved. The V end lost 5 bases, the J end lost 6 bases, and 16 bases lay between the germline ends. The CDR3 is 15 amino acids. CDR1 is KGHDR, CDR2 SFDVKD, per germline. The CDR3 sequence is CATSGGLSGVNEQFF. The CDR3 DNA follows: TGTGCCACCAGTGGAGGATTGTCGGGTGTCAATGAGCAGTTCTTC.

The genes are TRBV13 and TRBJ2-7, with TRBD1 matching 9 bases. V lost 7 bases and J lost 4; bases outside the gene matches: 11. Germline-derived CDR1 and CDR2 are PRHDT and FYEKMQ (reference sequence). There are 15 residues in the CDR3. The CDR3, as DNA: TGTGCCAGCACCAACTCGGGACAGGGCAGATACGAGCAGTACTTC. Its protein is CASTNSGQGRYEQYF.

The chain combines TRBV28 with TRBJ2-7, with D uncertain. The CDR3 runs to 13 residues. V lost 6 bases to trimming and J lost 0 bases, with 9 bases between them. Germline V gene sequence: CDR1 MDHEN, CDR2 SYDVKM. CDR3 sequence reads: CASSGRISYEQYF. The CDR3 DNA reads TGTGCCAGCAGCGGACGGATCTCCTACGAGCAGTACTTC.

The CDR3 protein is CASSTGGGNEQFF. The DNA of the CDR3 is TGTGCCAGCAGCACAGGAGGAGGAAATGAGCAGTTCTTC. The chain is built from TRBV7-3 and TRBJ2-1; D is tentatively TRBD1 or TRBD2 (5 bases each). V was trimmed by 5 bases and J by 7 bases, leaving 12 bases between them. Per germline, CDR1 SGHTA and CDR2 FQGTGA. CDR3 size: 13 residues.

The chain links TRBV29-1 to TRBJ1-2; D perhaps matches TRBD1 (6 bases). CDR1 SQVTM and CDR2 ANQGSEA come from the germline V gene. The CDR3 totals 15 residues. The V gene lost 7 bases and the J gene lost 0 bases, with 18 bases spanning the gap. CDR3 in amino acids: CSAQGRGLANYGYTF. The CDR3, as DNA: TGCAGCGCCCAGGGGCGGGGGCTTGCTAACTATGGCTACACCTTC.

The sample holds one count of this clonotype. The chain has TRBV7-2 and TRBJ2-3, with D possibly TRBD1 on 5 matching bases. V was trimmed by 2 bases and J by 2 bases, leaving 8 bases between them. This CDR3 has 14 amino acids. Germline lookup yields CDR1 SGHTA and CDR2 FQGNSA. The CDR3: CASSLSGFTDTQYF. CDR3 coding DNA: TGTGCCAGCAGCTTATCAGGGTTCACAGATACGCAGTATTTT.

The J gene is TRBJ1-5, the V gene TRBV6-1; 9 nucleotides align to TRBD1. Germline lookup yields CDR1 MNHNS and CDR2 SASEGT. Trimming took 6 bases from V and 0 from J; bases not matched to a gene: 9. CDR3 length: 17 residues. The CDR3 region is CASRPDRGEYSNQPQHF. The CDR3 nucleotides read TGTGCCAGCAGACCGGACAGGGGCGAGTATAGCAATCAGCCCCAGCATTTT.

This rearrangement joins TRBV7-8 to TRBJ2-5; TRBD2 agrees at 10 bases. The CDR3 is made up of 16 amino acids. Trimming took 5 bases from V and 1 from J; bases not matched to a gene: 7. The V gene's germline CDR1 is SGHVS and CDR2 FQNEAQ. The CDR3 DNA is TGTGCCAGCAGCGAGCGGACTAGCGGATTCCAAGAGACCCAGTACTTC. Protein sequence: CASSERTSGFQETQYF.

The CDR3 region has the DNA TGCAGCGTTGAAGATCCGCCAGGGGGGAACACTGAAGCTTTCTTT. Amino acid sequence: CSVEDPPGGNTEAFF. V usage is TRBV29-1 and J usage is TRBJ1-1; 7 bases align to TRBD1. Germline V lookup: CDR1 SQVTM, CDR2 ANQGSEA. The V gene end was trimmed by 0 bases and the J gene end by 1 base; junction bases not matched to a gene: 5. The CDR3 consists of 15 residues.

The chain links TRBV25-1 to TRBJ2-3; possibly TRBD1 or TRBD2 for D (6 bases each). This CDR3 is built from 14 residues. Germline-derived CDR1 and CDR2 are MGHDK and SYGVNS. V was pared by 6 bases and J by 2 bases, with 12 bases between. DNA for the CDR3: TGTGCCAGCAGCCCCCCGGGGGCCACAGATACGCAGTATTTT. The encoded protein is CASSPPGATDTQYF.

V and J are TRBV27 and TRBJ1-2; D is ambiguous. This CDR3 is built from 11 residues. CDR1 and CDR2 (germline): MNHEY, SMNVEV (reference sequence). V gave up 5 bases and J gave up 7 bases, with 8 bases separating them. In DNA form, the CDR3 reads TGTGCCAGCAGTGGTGCATCTGGCTACACCTTC. Translating gives CASSGASGYTF.

The chain recombines TRBV30 with TRBJ2-1; perhaps TRBD2 as D (6 bases). The CDR3 runs to 12 residues. The V gene lost 2 bases and the J gene lost 9 bases, with 11 bases spanning the gap. Germline CDR1 reads GTSNPN; CDR2 reads SVGIG (reference sequence). Here the CDR3 reads CAWSMTSREQFF. Written as DNA, the CDR3 is TGTGCCTGGAGTATGACTAGTCGTGAGCAGTTCTTC.

J is TRBJ1-2 and V is TRBV7-8, with 8 positions matching TRBD1. The CDR3 runs 17 residues. Germline trimming cut 2 bases from V and 7 bases from J; bases unmatched to any gene: 15. Germline V gene sequence: CDR1 SGHVS, CDR2 FQNEAQ. The CDR3 DNA reads TGTGCCAGCAGCTTATCGACGCCCCAAGGACAGGGAGTTGGCTACACCTTC. The encoded protein is CASSLSTPQGQGVGYTF.

The gene calls are TRBV29-1 and TRBJ2-3; 8 nucleotides line up with TRBD2. CDR1 is SQVTM and CDR2 is ANQGSEA in the germline V gene. This CDR3 is built from 14 residues. V shed 2 bases, J shed 6 bases, and the junction held 7 bases outside the gene matches. Written as DNA, the CDR3 is TGCAGCGTTGAAAGCGGGAGCATCGGGGATACGCAGTATTTT. This sequence encodes CSVESGSIGDTQYF.

This clonotype has just one count. Compared with germline, one end of the junction differs, possibly owing to a read error. This rearrangement joins TRBV7-2 to TRBJ1-1; D unresolved. Looked up from germline, CDR1 is SGHTA and CDR2 is FQGNSA. CDR3 length equals 10 residues. This CDR3 reads CASSLDAAVF. The CDR3 bases are TGTGCCAGCAGCTTAGATGCCGCCGTCTTT.

The chain recombines TRBV20-1 with TRBJ2-1; weak D call: TRBD1 (5 bases). The CDR3 length is 13 residues. The germline V gene has CDR1 DFQATT and CDR2 SNEGSKA (reference sequence). Trimming removed 7 bases from V and 2 bases from J, with 12 bases in between. CDR3 protein: CSVKGRAYNEQFF. The CDR3 bases are TGCAGTGTTAAGGGCAGGGCCTACAATGAGCAGTTCTTC.

This chain connects TRBV6-6 to TRBJ1-4, with a possible D match to TRBD1 (5 bases). Germline V gives CDR1 MNHNY, CDR2 SVGAGI (reference sequence). The CDR3 runs 14 residues. Trimming stripped 5 bases from V and 5 bases from J, with 12 bases between. For the CDR3, the DNA is TGTGCCAGCAGTCCCCGGGGGTACAATGAAAAACTGTTTTTT. Translating it yields CASSPRGYNEKLFF.

This clonotype was seen only once. This rearrangement joins TRBV4-1 to TRBJ2-4; the D gene could be TRBD1 or TRBD2 (6 bases each). Trimming removed 4 bases at V and 6 bases at J, with 16 bases between. Per the germline V gene, CDR1 is MGHRA and CDR2 is YSYEKL. The CDR3 covers 15 residues. The CDR3 spells CASSLLGGRRNIQYF. CDR3 bases: TGCGCCAGCAGCCTATTGGGGGGCCGAAGAAACATTCAGTACTTC.